This paragraph covers one T cell receptor beta chain sequence. Sample time point: peripheral blood 6 weeks after treatment start. This sample is drawn from a study of PD-L1 blockade in urothelial cancer. The CDR3 has 13 residues. Trimming stripped 7 bases from V and 5 bases from J, with 14 bases between. Looked up from germline, CDR1 is SQVTM and CDR2 is ANQGSEA. Profiling relied on immunoSEQ multiplex PCR, and the TCRdb table lists in-frame clones only, not all of them. The sample includes approximately 36,000 clones, more than 80% seen only once; the top ten take about 10%. The genes are TRBV29-1 and TRBJ1-4; D might be TRBD1 (5 bases). The clonotype comes from a man aged 35 to 55 with urothelial cancer. Specimen: PBMCs, collected around atezolizumab (anti-PD-L1) treatment. In nucleotides, the CDR3 is TGCAGCGGGGGAGCGGGGGGGAATGAAAAACTGTTTTTT. Protein: CSGGAGGNEKLFF.